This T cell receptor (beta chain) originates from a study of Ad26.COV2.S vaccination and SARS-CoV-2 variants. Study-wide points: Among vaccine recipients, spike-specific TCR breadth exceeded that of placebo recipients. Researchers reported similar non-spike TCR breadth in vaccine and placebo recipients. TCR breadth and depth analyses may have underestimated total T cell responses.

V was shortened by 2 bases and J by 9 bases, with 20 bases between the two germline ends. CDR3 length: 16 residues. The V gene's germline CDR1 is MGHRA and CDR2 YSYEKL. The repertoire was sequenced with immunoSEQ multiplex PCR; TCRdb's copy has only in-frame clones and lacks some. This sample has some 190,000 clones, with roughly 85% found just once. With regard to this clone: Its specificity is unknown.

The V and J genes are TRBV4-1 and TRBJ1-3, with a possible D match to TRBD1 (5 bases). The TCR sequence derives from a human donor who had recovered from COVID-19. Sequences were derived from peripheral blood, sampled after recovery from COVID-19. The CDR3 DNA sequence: TGCGCCAGCAGCCAACTGACAGTCCGCTACCGGGGCACCATATATTTT. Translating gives CASSQLTVRYRGTIYF.